This T cell receptor (beta chain) was retrieved from a study of early T cells in non-severe SARS-CoV-2 infection (dated by TCRdb to the early 2020s). In the study overall: Because TCR sequencing was done on bulk RNA from unsorted whole blood, the alpha and beta chains could not be paired. Paper-wide results and their limitations: VDJdb matching was skewed toward anti-spike CD8 responses and likely underestimated virus-specific expansions by missing private and CD4 specificities.

The CDR3 runs 17 residues from the cysteine to the phenylalanine. Kept here is only the CDR3 DNA, which spans 51 bases and is read in frame from base 1. CDR1 and CDR2 are drawn from the germline V gene: SGHTA, FQGTGA. Deletion took 3 bases off V and 0 bases off J, with a span of 12 bases between the germline ends. Set within a cohort of healthcare workers in London, UK, this nested case-control study involved weekly PCR testing of nasopharyngeal swabs along with blood sampling. Between 23 and 31 March 2020, the week of the UK lockdown, healthcare workers were enrolled and then followed up weekly for as long as 16 weeks. This clonotype is characterized as medium-sized (0.01 to 0.1%). No cognate antigen has been identified for it. No base quality information exists; no much larger clone differs at one position. Library preparation was by 5' RACE. The reads were generated on a NextSeq 500. To correct for sequencing error and PCR bias, the TCR library protocol tagged individual cDNA molecules with unique molecular identifiers. Both TCR alpha and beta chains were sequenced, and tight co-correlation was observed between alpha and beta sequence abundances in each sample. Turning to the authors' computational methods: Decombinator V4 was used to annotate the V gene, J gene and CDR3 of the TCR sequences. Expanded TCRs were defined as changing significantly between any two time points under a Poisson model with p below 0.0001. TCR abundances were normalised to the total number of TCRs sequenced per sample and were expressed as counts per million. MAIT TCRs were defined by TRAV1-2 paired with TRAJ12, TRAJ20 or TRAJ33, and iNKT TCRs by TRAV10 paired with TRAJ18. VDJdb, accessed on 1 November 2021, was searched for TCRs annotated for CMV, EBV and SARS-CoV-2, and TCRs annotated for more than one antigen were excluded. Through fastp at Q25 and MiXCR, TCRdb rebuilt clones from the public reads, retaining in-frame beta chains. Identical CDR3 proteins give one entry, which carries the most common genes and DNA. The authors' filters were not applied to this entry. In this sample the table shows some 40,000 distinct CDR3 sequences, 4.7% of which occur a single time. Clones ranked in the top ten supply 4.8% of the sample.

The sequenced material came from whole blood. The clonotype comes from an adult who was a healthcare worker with PCR-confirmed SARS-CoV-2 infection or an uninfected control (not recorded which). The rearranged chain carries TRBV7-3 and TRBJ2-6, and perhaps TRBD1 as D gene, on 5 matching bases. The bases read TGTGCCAGCAGCTTTCAGCAACAGGTCTCTGGGGCCAACGTCCTGACTTTC. This gives the protein CASSFQQQVSGANVLTF.